The entry below gives a single T cell receptor beta chain sequence along with its context. Antigen specificity is unknown. MiXCR, applied by TCRdb to the 5' RACE reads, yields one record per CDR3 protein. The sample includes about 1.7 million distinct CDR3 sequences, about 31% seen only once; the top ten take about 0.3%. This specimen comes from a study of identical twins. Findings of the study overall: Beta out-of-frame sequences showed weaker excess twin sharing. Insertions were reduced in abundant cord blood beta clonotypes but not in memory repertoires. Out-of-frame TCR alpha sharing in monozygotic twins exceeded recombination model predictions.

This CDR3 region has 16 residues. The V gene's germline CDR1 is KGHDR and CDR2 SFDVKD. This receptor was obtained from a newborn girl in good health. The chain recombines TRBV24-1 with TRBJ2-1; D is perhaps TRBD2 (5 bases). The assigned J gene may be wrong: the sequence end matches TRBJ2-7 better. The sequenced sample was cord blood. CDR3 protein: CATSDRERTSYNEQYF. The CDR3 DNA follows: TGTGCCACCAGTGACCGAGAGCGGACCTCCTACAATGAGCAGTACTTC.